The 21 T cell receptor beta chains presented below share a single source sample, sequenced in a study of blood T cell repertoires in COVID-19. Repertoires were generated with immunoSEQ multiplex PCR, while TCRdb's copy carries only in-frame clones and drops some. This sample carries about 47,000 clones, about four fifths of them seen once, and the ten largest clones take about 1.6%. Sample: peripheral blood. These receptor sequences come from a man in his fifties with acute or convalescent COVID-19.

V and J are TRBV24-1 and TRBJ2-7, with D possibly TRBD1 on 6 matching bases. This CDR3 is built from 16 residues. Germline assignment: CDR1 KGHDR and CDR2 SFDVKD. Trimming shortened V by 5 bases and J by 3 bases, and 19 bases separated the two germline ends. Here the CDR3 reads CATSAVKGDGDYEQYF. The CDR3 nucleotides are TGTGCCACCAGTGCGGTAAAGGGGGACGGAGACTACGAGCAGTACTTC.

The count of this clone is one. V usage is TRBV6-1 and J usage is TRBJ2-5; a possible D gene is TRBD2 (6 bases). Trimming stripped 3 bases from V and 4 bases from J, with 9 bases between. This CDR3 comprises 13 residues. The germline V gene has CDR1 MNHNS and CDR2 SASEGT. The CDR3 spells CASSETRGETQYF. In DNA form, the CDR3 reads TGTGCCAGCAGTGAGACTAGGGGAGAGACCCAGTACTTC.

The V call is TRBV6-5, the J call TRBJ1-2, with 9 bases aligning to TRBD1. CDR1 is MNHEY, CDR2 SVGAGI, per germline. CDR3 length: 13 residues. V trimming: 6 bases; J trimming: 10 bases; junction bases outside the gene matches: 9. The CDR3 DNA sequence: TGTGCCAGCAGGCAACAGGGGGCGGTGGACTACACCTTC. It specifies CASRQQGAVDYTF.

The CDR3 sequence: CASSFWGDPEAFF. The DNA of the CDR3 is TGTGCCAGCAGCTTTTGGGGAGACCCTGAAGCTTTCTTT. The rearrangement joins TRBV7-8 to TRBJ1-1, with no clear D. CDR1 is SGHVS and CDR2 is FQNEAQ in the germline V gene. The ends were cut back, 3 bases at V and 6 bases at J, with 11 bases in the middle. The CDR3 covers 13 residues.

The chain employs TRBV11-2 and TRBJ2-5; 7 bases line up with TRBD2. CDR3 length equals 18 residues. The J segment lost 2 bases and the V segment lost 4 bases, leaving 16 bases of the junction unmatched. In germline, CDR1 is SGHAT, CDR2 FQNNGV. The CDR3 DNA is TGTGCCAGCAGCTCCGAGAGGACTAGTAGTAACTTACAAGAGACCCAGTACTTC. It yields the protein CASSSERTSSNLQETQYF.

V and J are TRBV7-8 and TRBJ1-1, with TRBD1 as a possible D gene (6 bases). CDR3 length equals 13 residues. Trimming shortened V by 4 bases and J by 1 base, and 7 bases separated the two germline ends. The germline V gene encodes CDR1 SGHVS and CDR2 FQNEAQ. This chain's CDR3 is CASSSDRNTEAFF. CDR3 nucleotide sequence: TGTGCCAGCAGCTCGGACAGGAACACTGAAGCTTTCTTT.

J is TRBJ2-5 and V is TRBV30, with TRBD2 matching over 7 bases. Germline-derived CDR1 and CDR2 are GTSNPN and SVGIG (reference sequence). V gave up 4 bases and J gave up 2 bases; unmatched junction bases: 16. CDR3 length: 17 amino acids. The CDR3 coding sequence is TGTGCCTGGATGTTCCTCCCGGCTAGCGGAAGGCAAGAGACCCAGTACTTC. It codes for CAWMFLPASGRQETQYF.

This chain uses TRBV9 with TRBJ1-4; TRBD1 might be the D (6 bases). In germline, CDR1 is SGDLS, CDR2 YYNGEE. V was clipped by 4 bases and J by 0 bases, with 13 bases between them. The CDR3 runs to 16 residues. This CDR3 is CASSPGVGATNEKLFF. In DNA, the CDR3 is TGTGCCAGCAGCCCAGGGGTAGGGGCAACTAATGAAAAACTGTTTTTT.

The V and J genes are TRBV16 and TRBJ1-2, with 8 bases matching TRBD1. Germline CDR1 KGHSY, CDR2 FQNENV. CDR3 length: 15 amino acids. The ends lost 4 bases at V and 2 bases at J; junction bases unmatched: 6. DNA for the CDR3: TGTGCCAGCAGCCCATCAACAGGGGGAAACTATGGCTACACCTTC. Amino acids: CASSPSTGGNYGYTF.

This clone came up a few times. This sequence joins TRBV28 and TRBJ1-5; 9 positions match TRBD1. In germline, CDR1 is MDHEN, CDR2 SYDVKM. The CDR3 spans 14 residues. Trimming took 4 bases from V and 7 from J; bases not matched to a gene: 5. CDR3 sequence (DNA): TGTGCCAGCAGTTCCCGACAGGGGGGACAGCCCCAGCATTTT. Translating gives CASSSRQGGQPQHF.

The CDR3 sequence: CATSRGGATGLGSKNIQYF. CDR3 nucleotides: TGTGCCACCAGCAGAGGGGGTGCGACGGGCTTGGGGAGCAAAAACATTCAGTACTTC. The chain uses TRBV15 and TRBJ2-4, with D maybe TRBD2 (5 bases). Germline assignment: CDR1 LNHNV and CDR2 YYDKDF (reference sequence). The germline V and J ends were trimmed by 1 base and 3 bases, with 22 bases remaining between them. This CDR3 has 19 residues.

This clone was seen a few times. V usage is TRBV28 and J usage is TRBJ2-1; tentative D call: TRBD2 (6 bases). This CDR3 comprises 15 residues. Germline V gene data show CDR1 as MDHEN and CDR2 as SYDVKM. Trimming stripped 5 bases from V and 0 bases from J, with 11 bases between. CDR3 protein: CASSRAGSSYNEQFF. CDR3 in DNA: TGTGCCAGCAGTCGAGCGGGCAGCTCCTACAATGAGCAGTTCTTC.

This clone has a single count. V usage is TRBV9 and J usage is TRBJ2-2; D is undetermined. Trimming took 4 bases from V and 1 from J, leaving 8 bases between them. This CDR3 has 14 amino acids. Germline CDR1 reads SGDLS; CDR2 reads YYNGEE. The CDR3 is CASSPEWNTGELFF. The CDR3, as DNA: TGTGCCAGCAGCCCCGAGTGGAACACCGGGGAGCTGTTTTTT.

The chain carries TRBV28 and TRBJ1-4, with D hard to call. CDR1 and CDR2 (germline): MDHEN, SYDVKM. The CDR3 sequence is 14 residues long. V lost 3 bases, J lost 4 bases, and 9 bases lay in between. For the CDR3, the DNA is TGTGCCAGCAGTTTGGGAGCGATTAATGAAAAACTGTTTTTT. Encoded protein: CASSLGAINEKLFF.

The genes are TRBV3-1 (or the pseudogene TRBV3-2) and TRBJ1-2; D unclear. CDR1 LGHDT and CDR2 YNNKEL come from the germline V gene (reference sequence). Trimming shortened V by 0 bases and J by 9 bases, and 14 bases separated the two germline ends. This CDR3 has 14 residues. CDR3 protein: CASSQDLGGYSYTF. The CDR3 DNA reads TGTGCCAGCAGCCAAGATCTTGGAGGGTATAGCTACACCTTC.

The chain combines TRBV23-1 with TRBJ2-1, with 7 nucleotides matching TRBD2. TRBV23-1 is classed as an ORF, of uncertain function. The V and J ends lost 2 bases and 7 bases, in that order; junction bases with no gene match: 8. The CDR3 consists of 15 residues. The CDR3 DNA follows: TGCGCCAGCAGTCAACAGCGGGGAGGTATAAATGAGCAGTTCTTC. Amino acid sequence: CASSQQRGGINEQFF.

The chain combines TRBV30 with TRBJ2-3; 12 bases align to TRBD2. The junction had 14 bases not matched to a gene; V was cut back by 2 bases and J by 5 bases. The CDR3 loop spans 18 amino acids. Germline lookup yields CDR1 GTSNPN and CDR2 SVGIG (reference sequence). CDR3 protein: CAWSTYSPGLAGRDTQYF. CDR3 coding DNA: TGTGCCTGGAGTACTTATTCTCCGGGACTAGCGGGTCGAGATACGCAGTATTTT.

The chain couples TRBV3-1 (or the pseudogene TRBV3-2) to TRBJ2-7, with D maybe TRBD2 (6 bases). Germline-derived CDR1 and CDR2 are LGHDT and YNNKEL (reference sequence). The CDR3 loop spans 15 amino acids. V was cut by 4 bases and J by 6 bases, with 19 bases left in between. The chain's CDR3 is CASSPPGAEGLEQYF. The CDR3 nucleotides read TGTGCCAGCAGCCCGCCTGGGGCGGAGGGCCTCGAGCAGTACTTC.

The V and J genes are TRBV7-2 and TRBJ2-1; possible D gene TRBD1, 6 bases. The CDR3 loop spans 14 amino acids. Looked up from germline, CDR1 is SGHTA and CDR2 is FQGNSA. Trimming pared 5 bases from V and 3 bases from J, leaving 11 bases between. In DNA, the CDR3 is TGTGCCAGCAGCCCTGGACAGATCTACAATGAGCAGTTCTTC. Its translation is CASSPGQIYNEQFF.

In its sample, this clone was seen once. This chain connects TRBV6-5 to TRBJ2-3, with TRBD1 identical over 8 bases. V lost 11 bases and J lost 3; bases outside the gene matches: 10. The CDR3 has 14 amino acids. The V gene's germline CDR1 is MNHEY and CDR2 SVGAGI. The CDR3 region is CAGARRQGTDTQYF. The DNA of the CDR3 is TGTGCCGGCGCACGACGACAGGGGACAGATACGCAGTATTTT.

The chain combines TRBV19 with TRBJ1-2; D might be TRBD1 (5 bases). CDR3 length: 15 amino acids. Germline V gene data show CDR1 as LNHDA and CDR2 as SQIVND (reference sequence). With 5 bases removed from V and 2 bases from J, the gap between germline ends came to 15 bases. DNA of the CDR3: TGTGCCAGTAGTGGGACCGCGGGGAAGAACTATGGCTACACCTTC. It is translated as CASSGTAGKNYGYTF.